This T cell receptor beta chain was captured in a study of blood T cell repertoires in COVID-19. The wider study: Specimens from acute and convalescent COVID-19 originated in the United States, Italy and Spain. In each case, the material was cDNA or gDNA derived from T cells, B-cell-depleted T cells, or PBMCs.

Per the original methods: Counts of nucleated cells, estimated from reference gene primer amplification, were obtained. Generated by immunoSEQ multiplex PCR, the TCRdb table keeps only in-frame clones and is missing some. V and J calls and clone size are copied from that table; D and trimming were computed from the DNA. The data hold about 23,000 clones, with around 90% observed a single time. CDR3 size: 15 residues. Germline V gene data show CDR1 as SEHNR and CDR2 as FQNEAQ (reference sequence). Trimming took off 4 bases at V and 8 bases at J, with 20 bases between the two ends. The TCR sequence derives from a woman of 80 years or more with active COVID-19. Input material: peripheral blood. This rearrangement joins TRBV7-9 to TRBJ1-1; D perhaps matches TRBD1 (5 bases). CDR3 residues: CASSSAGQVVLEAFF. CDR3 in DNA: TGTGCCAGCAGCTCCGCGGGGCAGGTTGTCTTGGAAGCTTTCTTT.